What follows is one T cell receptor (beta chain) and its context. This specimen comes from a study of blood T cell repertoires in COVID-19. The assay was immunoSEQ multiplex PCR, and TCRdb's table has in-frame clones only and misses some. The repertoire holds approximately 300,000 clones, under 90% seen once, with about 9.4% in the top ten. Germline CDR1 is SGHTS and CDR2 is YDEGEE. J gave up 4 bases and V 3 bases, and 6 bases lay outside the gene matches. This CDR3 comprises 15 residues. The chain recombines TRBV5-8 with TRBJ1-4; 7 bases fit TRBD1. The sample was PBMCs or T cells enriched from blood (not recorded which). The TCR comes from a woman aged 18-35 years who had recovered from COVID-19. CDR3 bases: TGTGCCAGCAGCTGGAAGACAGGGCTTAATGAAAAACTGTTTTTT. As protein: CASSWKTGLNEKLFF. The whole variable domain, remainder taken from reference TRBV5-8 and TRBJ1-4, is EAGVTQSPTHLIKTRGQQATLRCSPISGHTSVYWYQQALGLGLQFLLWYDEGEERNRGNFPPRFSGRQFPNYSSELNVNALELEDSALYLCASSWKTGLNEKLFFGSGTQLSVL.